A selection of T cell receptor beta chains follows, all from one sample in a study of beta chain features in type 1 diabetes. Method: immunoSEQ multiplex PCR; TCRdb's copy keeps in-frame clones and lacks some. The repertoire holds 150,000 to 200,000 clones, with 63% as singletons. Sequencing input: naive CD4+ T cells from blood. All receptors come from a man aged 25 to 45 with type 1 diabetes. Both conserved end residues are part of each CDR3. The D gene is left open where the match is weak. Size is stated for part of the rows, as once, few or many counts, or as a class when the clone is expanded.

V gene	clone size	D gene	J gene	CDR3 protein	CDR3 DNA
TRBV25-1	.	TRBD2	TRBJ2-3	CASSLAGGPDTQYF	TGTGCCAGCAGCCTAGCGGGGGGGCCAGATACGCAGTATTTT
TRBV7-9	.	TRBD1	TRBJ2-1	CASSSRTGGFLNEQFF	TGTGCCAGCAGCTCCCGGACAGGGGGATTTTTAAATGAGCAGTTCTTC
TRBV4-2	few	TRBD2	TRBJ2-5	CASSQRLAGEQETQYF	TGTGCCAGCAGCCAACGGCTAGCGGGGGAACAAGAGACCCAGTACTTC
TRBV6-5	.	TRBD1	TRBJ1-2	CASSGRGQHNGYTF	TGTGCCAGCAGTGGGAGGGGACAGCATAATGGCTACACCTTC
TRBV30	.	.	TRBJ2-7	CAWSVGAEQYF	TGTGCCTGGAGTGTAGGGGCCGAGCAGTACTTC
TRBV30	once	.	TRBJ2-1	CARGTYNEQFF	TGTGCGCGGGGTACCTACAATGAGCAGTTCTTC
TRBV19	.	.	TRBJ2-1	CASIDSGPSYNEQFF	TGTGCCAGTATCGATTCAGGGCCCTCCTACAATGAGCAGTTCTTC
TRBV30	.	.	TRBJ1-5	CAWSSKSGNQPQHF	TGTGCCTGGAGTAGTAAGTCAGGGAATCAGCCCCAGCATTTT
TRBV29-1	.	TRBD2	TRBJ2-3	CSVTSGSTDTQYF	TGCAGCGTAACTAGCGGGAGCACAGATACGCAGTATTTT
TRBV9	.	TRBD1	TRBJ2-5	CASSGDRDQETQYF	TGTGCCAGCAGCGGAGACAGGGACCAAGAGACCCAGTACTTC
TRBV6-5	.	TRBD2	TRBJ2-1	CASRTLAGGPNEQFF	TGTGCCAGCAGAACCTTAGCGGGGGGGCCAAATGAGCAGTTCTTC
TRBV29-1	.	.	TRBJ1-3	CSVSELSGNTIYF	TGCAGCGTTTCCGAGCTCTCTGGAAACACCATATATTTT
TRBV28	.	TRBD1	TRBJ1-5	CASTTGGTGQPQHF	TGTGCCAGCACGACAGGGGGCACAGGTCAGCCCCAGCATTTT
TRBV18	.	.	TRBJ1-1	CASSLQDPNTEAFF	TGTGCCAGCTCACTCCAGGATCCTAACACTGAAGCTTTCTTT
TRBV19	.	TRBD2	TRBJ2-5	CASTLAGGQETQYF	TGTGCCAGTACCCTAGCGGGGGGCCAAGAGACCCAGTACTTC
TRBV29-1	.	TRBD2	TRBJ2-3	CSVEVAGADTQYF	TGCAGCGTTGAAGTAGCGGGGGCAGATACGCAGTATTTT
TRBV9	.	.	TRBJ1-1	CASSVAHGNTEAFF	TGTGCCAGCAGCGTAGCCCACGGGAACACTGAAGCTTTCTTT
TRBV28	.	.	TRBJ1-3	CASSSPGRATGNTIYF	TGTGCCAGCAGTTCACCGGGCCGGGCGACTGGAAACACCATATATTTT
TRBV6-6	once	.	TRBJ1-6	CASSSEAGPPLHF	TGTGCCAGCAGTTCAGAGGCAGGGCCACCCCTCCACTTT
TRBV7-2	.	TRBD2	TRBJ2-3	CASSHLLAGKDTQYF	TGTGCCAGCAGCCATTTACTAGCGGGGAAAGATACGCAGTATTTT
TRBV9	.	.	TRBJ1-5	CASSADGHSNQPQHF	TGTGCCAGCAGCGCGGACGGACATAGCAATCAGCCCCAGCATTTT
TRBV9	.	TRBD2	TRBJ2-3	CASRATSGATDTQYF	TGTGCCAGCAGGGCAACTAGCGGAGCTACAGATACGCAGTATTTT
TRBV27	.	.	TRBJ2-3	CASSSTTDTQYF	TGTGCCAGCAGTTCAACCACAGATACGCAGTATTTT
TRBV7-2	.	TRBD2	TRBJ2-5	CASSLVAGAIQETQYF	TGTGCCAGCAGCTTAGTAGCGGGGGCTATCCAAGAGACCCAGTACTTC
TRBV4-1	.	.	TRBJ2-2	CASSQERRGNTGELFF	TGCGCCAGCAGCCAAGAGAGGAGGGGGAACACCGGGGAGCTGTTTTTT
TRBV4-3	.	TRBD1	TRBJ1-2	CASSQEQGNYGYTF	TGCGCCAGCAGCCAAGAACAGGGGAACTATGGCTACACCTTC
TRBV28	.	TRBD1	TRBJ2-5	CASSLAGQGYAETQYF	TGTGCCAGCAGTTTGGCGGGACAGGGATATGCGGAGACCCAGTACTTC
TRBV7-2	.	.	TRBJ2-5	CASSLAGWSQETQYF	TGTGCCAGCAGCCTAGCTGGGTGGAGCCAAGAGACCCAGTACTTC
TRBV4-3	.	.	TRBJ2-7	CASSQDPHRDKQYF	TGCGCCAGCAGCCAAGATCCCCACAGAGACAAGCAGTACTTC
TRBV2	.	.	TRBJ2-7	CASSEQTYEQYF	TGTGCCAGCAGTGAACAGACCTACGAGCAGTACTTC
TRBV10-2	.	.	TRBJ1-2	CASSDQGNYGYTF	TGCGCCAGCAGTGATCAGGGGAACTATGGCTACACCTTC
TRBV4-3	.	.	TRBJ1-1	CASSQGPGRERTEAFF	TGCGCCAGCAGCCAAGGCCCGGGACGGGAGAGAACTGAAGCTTTCTTT
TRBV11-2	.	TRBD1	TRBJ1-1	CASSLAQGASEAFF	TGTGCCAGCAGCTTAGCCCAGGGGGCAAGTGAAGCTTTCTTT
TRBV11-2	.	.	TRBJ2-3	CASSLSQQGTDTQYF	TGTGCCAGCAGCTTGAGTCAGCAAGGCACAGATACGCAGTATTTT
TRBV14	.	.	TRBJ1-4	CASSLRTEEKLFF	TGTGCCAGCAGCCTCCGGACCGAGGAAAAACTGTTTTTT
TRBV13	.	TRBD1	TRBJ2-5	CASSSWTGGETQYF	TGTGCCAGCAGCTCATGGACAGGGGGAGAGACCCAGTACTTC
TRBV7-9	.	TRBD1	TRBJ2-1	CASSPGDRGRVDEQFF	TGTGCCAGCAGCCCCGGGGACAGGGGGCGCGTCGATGAGCAGTTCTTC
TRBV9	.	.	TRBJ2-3	CASSVSSSDTQYF	TGTGCCAGCAGCGTATCCAGCTCAGATACGCAGTATTTT
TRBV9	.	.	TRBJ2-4	CASSAQTAAKNIQYF	TGTGCCAGCAGCGCCCAGACAGCAGCCAAAAACATTCAGTACTTC
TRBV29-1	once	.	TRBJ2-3	CSVKLSTDTQYF	TGCAGCGTAAAATTAAGCACAGATACGCAGTATTTT